Below, one T cell receptor (beta chain) is given with its context. This entry is derived from a study of blood T cell repertoires in COVID-19. TCRdb's copy holds only in-frame clones and misses some; the assay was immunoSEQ multiplex PCR. The data contain fewer than 250,000 clones, around 80% of them singletons. The CDR3 sequence is 13 residues long. J was trimmed by 7 bases and V by 3 bases; bases with no gene match: 5. From germline, CDR1 is KGHSH and CDR2 LQKENI. The rearrangement links TRBV18 to TRBJ1-1, with 7 nucleotides matching TRBD1. The clonotype was recovered from a human donor in a cohort sampled during active COVID-19. Sequencing was carried out using peripheral blood. CDR3 bases: TGTGCCAGCTCACCGGGGACAGACCTTGAAGCTTTCTTT. Amino acid sequence: CASSPGTDLEAFF.